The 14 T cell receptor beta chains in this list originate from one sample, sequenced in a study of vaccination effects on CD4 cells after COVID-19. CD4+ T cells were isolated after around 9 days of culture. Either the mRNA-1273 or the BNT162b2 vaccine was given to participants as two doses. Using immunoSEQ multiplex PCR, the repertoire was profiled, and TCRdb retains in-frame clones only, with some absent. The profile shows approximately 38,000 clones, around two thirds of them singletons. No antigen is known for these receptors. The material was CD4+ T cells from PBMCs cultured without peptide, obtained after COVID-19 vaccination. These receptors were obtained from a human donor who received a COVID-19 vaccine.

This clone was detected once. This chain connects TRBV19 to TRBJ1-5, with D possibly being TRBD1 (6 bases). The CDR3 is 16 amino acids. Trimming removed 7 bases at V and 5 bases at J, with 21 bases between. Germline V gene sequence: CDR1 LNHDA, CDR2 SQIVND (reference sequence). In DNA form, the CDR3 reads TGTGCCAGTATGGCTTGGGGGCAGGGAGGATATCAGCCCCAGCATTTT. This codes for CASMAWGQGGYQPQHF.

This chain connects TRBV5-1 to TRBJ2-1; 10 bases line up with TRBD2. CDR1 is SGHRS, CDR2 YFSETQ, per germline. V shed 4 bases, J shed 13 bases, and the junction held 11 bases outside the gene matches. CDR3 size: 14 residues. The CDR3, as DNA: TGCGCCAGCAGCCCCTCGCTAGCGGGGGTTGAACAGTTCTTC. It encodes CASSPSLAGVEQFF. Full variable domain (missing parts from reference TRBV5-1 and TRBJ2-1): KAGVTQTPRYLIKTRGQQVTLSCSPISGHRSVSWYQQTPGQGLQFLFEYFSETQRNKGNFPGRFSGRQFSNSRSEMNVSTLELGDSALYLCASSPSLAGVEQFFGPGTRLTVL.

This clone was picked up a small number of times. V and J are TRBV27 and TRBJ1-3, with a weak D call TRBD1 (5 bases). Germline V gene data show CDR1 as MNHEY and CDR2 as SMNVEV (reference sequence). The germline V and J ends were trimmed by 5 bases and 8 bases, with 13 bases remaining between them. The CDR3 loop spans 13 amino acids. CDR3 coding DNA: TGTGCCAGCAGTCCCAGGCAGGGTTACACCATATATTTT. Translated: CASSPRQGYTIYF.

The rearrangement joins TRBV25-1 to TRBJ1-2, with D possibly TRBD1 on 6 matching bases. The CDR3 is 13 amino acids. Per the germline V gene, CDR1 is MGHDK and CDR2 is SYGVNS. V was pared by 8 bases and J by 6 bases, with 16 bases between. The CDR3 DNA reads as TGTGCCAGCCGGGAGGCAGGGGCTGATGGCTACACCTTC. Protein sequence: CASREAGADGYTF.

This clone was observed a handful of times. CDR3 sequence: CASSEAWGGNTEAFF. The CDR3 DNA is TGTGCCAGCAGTGAAGCGTGGGGCGGGAACACTGAAGCTTTCTTT. The chain has TRBV6-1 and TRBJ1-1; TRBD1 is a possible D gene (5 bases). This CDR3 spans 15 amino acids. Germline CDR1 is MNHNS and CDR2 is SASEGT. V lost 0 bases to trimming and J lost 1 base, with 9 bases between them.

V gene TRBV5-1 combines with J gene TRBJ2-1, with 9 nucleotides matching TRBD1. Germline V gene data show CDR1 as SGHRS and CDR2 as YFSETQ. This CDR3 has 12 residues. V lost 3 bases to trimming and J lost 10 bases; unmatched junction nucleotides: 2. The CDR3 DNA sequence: TGCGCCAGCAGCTGGGGGACAGGGGAGCAGTTCTTC. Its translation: CASSWGTGEQFF.

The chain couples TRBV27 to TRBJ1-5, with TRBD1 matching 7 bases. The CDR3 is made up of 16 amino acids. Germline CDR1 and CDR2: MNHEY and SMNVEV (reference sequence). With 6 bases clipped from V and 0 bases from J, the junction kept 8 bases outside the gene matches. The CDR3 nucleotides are TGTGCCAGCAGCCCAGACAGGGTCTATAGCAATCAGCCCCAGCATTTT. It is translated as CASSPDRVYSNQPQHF.

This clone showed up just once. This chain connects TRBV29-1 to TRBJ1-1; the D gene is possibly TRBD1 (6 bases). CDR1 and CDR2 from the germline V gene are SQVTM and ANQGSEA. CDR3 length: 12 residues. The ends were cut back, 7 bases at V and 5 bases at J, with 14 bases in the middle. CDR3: CSAVGGVTEAFF. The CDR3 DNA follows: TGCAGCGCAGTAGGGGGAGTGACTGAAGCTTTCTTT.

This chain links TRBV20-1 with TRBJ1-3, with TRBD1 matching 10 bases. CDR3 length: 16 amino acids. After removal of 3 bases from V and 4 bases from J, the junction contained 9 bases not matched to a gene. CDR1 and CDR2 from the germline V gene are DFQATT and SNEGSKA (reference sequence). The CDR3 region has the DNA TGCAGTGCTAGTAACGCAGACAGGGGGCAAGGAAACACCATATATTTT. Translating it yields CSASNADRGQGNTIYF.

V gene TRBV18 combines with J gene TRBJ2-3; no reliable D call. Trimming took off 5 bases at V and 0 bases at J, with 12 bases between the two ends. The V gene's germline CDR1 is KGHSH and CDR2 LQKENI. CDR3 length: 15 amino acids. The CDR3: CASSAVRVSTDTQYF. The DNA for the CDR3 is TGTGCCAGCTCAGCGGTACGGGTAAGCACAGATACGCAGTATTTT.

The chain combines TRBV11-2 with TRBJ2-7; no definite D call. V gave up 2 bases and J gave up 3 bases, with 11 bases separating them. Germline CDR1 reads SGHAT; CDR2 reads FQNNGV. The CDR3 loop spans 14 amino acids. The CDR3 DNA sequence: TGTGCCAGCAGCTTATCCGCGGCCAACTACGAGCAGTACTTC. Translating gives CASSLSAANYEQYF.

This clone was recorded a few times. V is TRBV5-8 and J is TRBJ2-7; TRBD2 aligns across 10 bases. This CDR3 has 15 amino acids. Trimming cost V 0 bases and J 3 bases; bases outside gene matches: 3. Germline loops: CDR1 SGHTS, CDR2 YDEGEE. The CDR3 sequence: CASSLGTSGLYEQYF. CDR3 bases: TGTGCCAGCAGCTTGGGGACTAGCGGCCTCTACGAGCAGTACTTC.

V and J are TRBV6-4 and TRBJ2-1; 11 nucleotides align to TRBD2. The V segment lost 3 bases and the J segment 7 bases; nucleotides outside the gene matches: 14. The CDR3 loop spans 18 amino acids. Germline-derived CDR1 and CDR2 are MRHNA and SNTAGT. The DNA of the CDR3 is TGTGCCAGCAGTGAATGGGGGTGGGGGACTAGCGGTATGAATGAGCAGTTCTTC. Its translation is CASSEWGWGTSGMNEQFF.

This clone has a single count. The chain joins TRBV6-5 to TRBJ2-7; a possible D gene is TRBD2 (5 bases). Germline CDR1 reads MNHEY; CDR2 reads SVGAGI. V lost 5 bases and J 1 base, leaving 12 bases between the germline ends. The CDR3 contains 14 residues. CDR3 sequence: CASSPAGLSYEQYF. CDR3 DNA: TGTGCCAGCAGTCCCGCCGGACTTTCCTACGAGCAGTACTTC.